The next 30 T cell receptor beta chains were all read from a single sample in a study of response to subunit inactivated influenza vaccine. Via MiXCR, TCRdb re-called the RT-PCR reads, giving one row per CDR3 protein. The sample comprises some 640,000 distinct CDR3 sequences, around 14% of which are singletons, and around 7.3% rests with the top ten. The sequenced sample was PBMCs from blood, obtained 14 to 15 days before vaccination. These receptors all stem from a man aged 50 to 59 who received an inactivated influenza vaccine.

There are many counts of this clonotype. J is TRBJ2-4 and V is TRBV12-3 or TRBV12-4; D not certain. V lost 3 bases to trimming and J lost 6 bases, with 6 bases between them. The CDR3 covers 12 residues. CDR3 residues: CASSLVRNIQYF. CDR3 in DNA: TGTGCCAGCAGTTTGGTCAGAAACATTCAGTACTTC.

This clonotype has a handful of counts. The V gene is TRBV20-1, the J gene TRBJ1-2; D ambiguous. Germline V gives CDR1 DFQATT, CDR2 SNEGSKA (reference sequence). The CDR3 totals 13 residues. V lost 1 base and J 4 bases, leaving 10 bases between the germline ends. The CDR3 is CSARGSEGYGYTF. DNA of the CDR3: TGCAGTGCTAGAGGGTCAGAGGGCTATGGCTACACCTTC.

In its sample, this clonotype was seen a few times. The chain couples TRBV29-1 to TRBJ1-4; 7 bases are shared with TRBD1. Germline V gene lookup returns CDR1 SQVTM and CDR2 ANQGSEA. The CDR3 loop spans 13 amino acids. The J segment lost 7 bases and the V segment lost 7 bases, leaving 9 bases of the junction unmatched. The CDR3 nucleotides are TGCAGCGCCAAAGCCGGGACAGCTGAAAAACTGTTTTTT. This translates into CSAKAGTAEKLFF.

This rearrangement joins TRBV19 to TRBJ2-2; D possibly corresponds to TRBD1 (5 bases). From germline, CDR1 is LNHDA and CDR2 SQIVND (reference sequence). Trimming pared 8 bases from V and 2 bases from J, leaving 9 bases between. CDR3 length equals 13 residues. In DNA form, the CDR3 reads TGTGCCAGTTTGACAGAAAACACCGGGGAGCTGTTTTTT. Translation gives CASLTENTGELFF.

The gene calls are TRBV9 and TRBJ2-3; unclear D gene. Germline CDR1 reads SGDLS; CDR2 reads YYNGEE. The CDR3 is 15 residues long. The V gene lost 6 bases and the J gene lost 3 bases, with 17 bases spanning the gap. The CDR3: CASNLMVAATDTQYF. Here the CDR3 DNA reads TGTGCCAGCAATCTCATGGTTGCGGCAACAGATACGCAGTATTTT.

This clonotype was seen a few times. V usage is TRBV3-1 and J usage is TRBJ1-2; D ambiguous. V gave up 1 base and J gave up 4 bases, with 13 bases separating them. The CDR3 consists of 15 residues. CDR1 LGHDT and CDR2 YNNKEL come from the germline V gene (reference sequence). CDR3 sequence reads: CASSQGGGKSYGYTF. CDR3 DNA sequence: TGTGCCAGCAGCCAAGGCGGCGGAAAGTCCTATGGCTACACCTTC.

This clonotype was seen more than once but under ten times. The chain uses TRBV28 and TRBJ2-1, with TRBD2 identical over 8 bases. CDR3 length: 15 residues. Germline V gene sequence: CDR1 MDHEN, CDR2 SYDVKM. J lost 6 bases, V lost 7 bases, and 11 bases had no gene match. The CDR3 reads CASITPRGGANEQFF. DNA of the CDR3: TGTGCCAGCATCACGCCCCGGGGGGGTGCCAATGAGCAGTTCTTC. The variable domain in full, completed from reference TRBV28 and TRBJ2-1, reads DVKVTQSSRYLVKRTGEKVFLECVQDMDHENMFWYRQDPGLGLRLIYFSYDVKMKEKGDIPEGYSVSREKKERFSLILESASTNQTSMYLCASITPRGGANEQFFGPGTRLTVL.

This chain links TRBV7-2 with TRBJ2-1; 8 positions agree with TRBD2. Germline trimming cut 5 bases from V and 5 bases from J; bases unmatched to any gene: 14. The CDR3 sequence is 17 residues long. Germline CDR1 SGHTA, CDR2 FQGNSA. The CDR3 nucleotides are TGTGCCAGCAGCCTCTTCTCAACGGGGGGGGTCGACAATGAGCAGTTCTTC. Its protein product is CASSLFSTGGVDNEQFF.

This clonotype was detected only a few times. The V and J genes are TRBV20-1 and TRBJ2-1; 9 bases map to TRBD2. The CDR3 is made up of 12 amino acids. J lost 10 bases, V lost 5 bases, and 6 bases had no gene match. The germline V gene has CDR1 DFQATT and CDR2 SNEGSKA (reference sequence). The CDR3 coding sequence is TGCAGTGCTGCACCCGGGACTAGCGAGCAGTTCTTC. Translated, it gives CSAAPGTSEQFF.

The V call is TRBV6-5, the J call TRBJ2-1, with TRBD2 matching 11 bases. V trimming: 4 bases; J trimming: 5 bases; junction bases outside the gene matches: 4. This CDR3 has 15 amino acids. Germline V CDR1 and CDR2: MNHEY, SVGAGI. The CDR3 reads CASSFRTSGHNEQFF. Here the CDR3 DNA reads TGTGCCAGCAGTTTCCGGACTAGCGGGCACAATGAGCAGTTCTTC.

The chain uses TRBV18 and TRBJ2-7; 9 nucleotides match TRBD1. Germline CDR1 is KGHSH and CDR2 is LQKENI. Losses at the gene ends were 1 base for V and 3 bases for J; bases not matched to a gene: 4. The CDR3 totals 15 residues. CDR3 amino acids: CASSPLGTGYYEQYF. The DNA for the CDR3 is TGTGCCAGCTCACCACTCGGGACAGGGTACTACGAGCAGTACTTC.

The V gene is TRBV6-1, the J gene TRBJ1-2; no reliable D call. Germline V CDR1 and CDR2: MNHNS, SASEGT. V was cut by 5 bases and J by 2 bases, with 12 bases left in between. CDR3 length: 14 residues. CDR3 region: CASSRTRGNYGYTF. The CDR3 bases are TGTGCCAGCAGTCGCACACGGGGAAACTATGGCTACACCTTC.

This clonotype has ten or more counts. The chain uses TRBV5-8 and TRBJ2-3; TRBD1 might be the D (6 bases). This CDR3 is built from 13 residues. Germline-derived CDR1 and CDR2 are SGHTS and YDEGEE. Trimming removed 0 bases from V and 6 bases from J, with 8 bases in between. CDR3 DNA sequence: TGTGCCAGCAGCTTGGTCGACAGGGATACGCAGTATTTT. The encoded protein is CASSLVDRDTQYF.

This sequence joins TRBV6-5 and TRBJ1-4, with a possible D match to TRBD1 (5 bases). Trimming removed 0 bases at V and 11 bases at J, with 13 bases between. Germline V gives CDR1 MNHEY, CDR2 SVGAGI. CDR3 length: 14 residues. The CDR3 reads CASSYSMLGEKLFF. CDR3 DNA: TGTGCCAGCAGTTACTCGATGTTGGGGGAGAAACTGTTTTTT.

This clonotype was found many times. The V call is TRBV3-1, the J call TRBJ1-1; TRBD1 might be the D (6 bases). V lost 3 bases and J lost 8, with 13 bases in between. The CDR3 runs 13 residues. Germline V gives CDR1 LGHDT, CDR2 YNNKEL (reference sequence). The chain's CDR3 is CASSHLDRPEAFF. DNA for the CDR3: TGTGCCAGCAGCCATCTGGACAGACCCGAAGCTTTCTTT.

The CDR3 sequence is CASSRRIGPGDEQYF. The CDR3 DNA reads as TGTGCCAGCAGCCGGAGAATAGGTCCGGGGGACGAGCAGTACTTC. The V and J genes are TRBV6-1 and TRBJ2-7, with D maybe TRBD2 (6 bases). There are 15 residues in the CDR3. Germline CDR1 and CDR2: MNHNS and SASEGT. Trimming left V 6 bases short and J 5 bases short, with 20 bases between.

The gene calls are TRBV10-2 and TRBJ2-3; D is ambiguous. CDR1 is WSHSY, CDR2 SAAADI, per germline. This CDR3 is 14 amino acids long. The V end lost 6 bases, the J end lost 4 bases, and 14 bases lay between the germline ends. The CDR3, as DNA: TGCGCCAGCAGGAGTCCCTTCGAGCCAGATACGCAGTATTTT. Residues: CASRSPFEPDTQYF.

This clonotype was observed many times. This chain connects TRBV28 to TRBJ2-3; 9 bases map to TRBD1. V gave up 6 bases and J gave up 3 bases; unmatched junction bases: 10. CDR3 size: 16 residues. Looked up from germline, CDR1 is MDHEN and CDR2 is SYDVKM. The CDR3 DNA follows: TGTGCCAGCAGCCCTTCGACAGGGGGGGGGACAGATACGCAGTATTTT. It specifies CASSPSTGGGTDTQYF.

Only a few counts were recorded for this clonotype. The chain links TRBV6-2 or TRBV6-3 to TRBJ2-7; D uncertain. Germline V gene lookup returns CDR1 MNHEY and CDR2 SVGEGT. V was pared by 0 bases and J by 2 bases, with 8 bases between. The CDR3 sequence is 14 residues long. In DNA, the CDR3 is TGTGCCAGCAGTTACTCGATCGGCCCCTACGAGCAGTACTTC. Its translation: CASSYSIGPYEQYF.

This clonotype was seen a few times. The chain combines TRBV2 with TRBJ1-2, with D unclear. The CDR3 is 12 amino acids. Germline CDR1 is SNHLY and CDR2 is FYNNEI. Between the trimmed V and J ends, which lost 4 bases and 4 bases, there was a span of 7 bases. CDR3 coding DNA: TGTGCCAGCAGTGTTAGTGGCTATGGCTACACCTTC. Translating gives CASSVSGYGYTF. The entire variable domain, with the rest obtained from reference TRBV2 and TRBJ1-2, is as follows: EPEVTQTPSHQVTQMGQEVILRCVPISNHLYFYWYRQILGQKVEFLVSFYNNEISEKSEIFDDQFSVERPDGSNFTLKIRSTKLEDSAMYFCASSVSGYGYTFGSGTRLTVV.

This clonotype occurred many times. V and J are TRBV7-9 and TRBJ2-3; D gene uncertain. Germline-derived CDR1 and CDR2 are SEHNR and FQNEAQ (reference sequence). The CDR3 length is 13 residues. V was shortened by 1 base and J by 4 bases, with 6 bases between the two germline ends. CDR3 sequence: CASSLDVPDTQYF. CDR3 in DNA: TGTGCCAGCAGCTTAGATGTACCAGATACGCAGTATTTT.

This clonotype was detected a few times. The rearrangement joins TRBV5-6 to TRBJ2-7; the match to TRBD1 covers 7 bases. CDR3 length equals 15 residues. The germline CDR1 and CDR2 sequences are SGHDT and YYEEEE. Losses at the gene ends were 4 bases for V and 2 bases for J; bases not matched to a gene: 9. In nucleotides, the CDR3 is TGTGCCAGCAGCAAGCGGTGGGACAGACCCTACGAGCAGTACTTC. Translated: CASSKRWDRPYEQYF.

This clonotype was observed many times. The chain is built from TRBV27 and TRBJ2-3, with D tentatively TRBD2 (6 bases). Per the germline V gene, CDR1 is MNHEY and CDR2 is SMNVEV (reference sequence). The V gene lost 6 bases and the J gene lost 2 bases, with 12 bases spanning the gap. The CDR3 is 14 residues long. The chain's CDR3 is CASRWGTHTDTQYF. The CDR3 coding sequence is TGTGCCAGCAGATGGGGGACTCACACAGATACGCAGTATTTT.

Only a few counts were recorded for this clonotype. The genes are TRBV5-1 and TRBJ2-7, with D possibly being TRBD1 (5 bases). The V end lost 6 bases, the J end lost 6 bases, and 16 bases lay between the germline ends. This CDR3 comprises 13 residues. Germline assignment: CDR1 SGHRS and CDR2 YFSETQ. The DNA for the CDR3 is TGCGCCAGCATCCCCGGGCCTCAGGGCGAGCAGTACTTC. It codes for CASIPGPQGEQYF.

This clonotype has just a few counts. The chain employs TRBV4-3 and TRBJ2-4; D may be TRBD1 (5 bases). V shed 0 bases and J shed 0 bases, with 15 bases lying between them. This CDR3 has 18 amino acids. Germline CDR1 is LGHNA and CDR2 is YSLEER. The DNA for the CDR3 is TGCGCCAGCAGCCAAGATCGGACATTGGGAATAGCCAAAAACATTCAGTACTTC. This sequence encodes CASSQDRTLGIAKNIQYF.

This clonotype has ten or more counts. V is TRBV4-3 and J is TRBJ1-1; 11 bases line up with TRBD1. Germline-derived CDR1 and CDR2 are LGHNA and YSLEER. Unmatched junction bases numbered 10, after V lost 0 bases and J lost 4 bases. The CDR3 contains 18 residues. The CDR3 loop reads CASSQEYRTGGGGTEAFF. The CDR3, as DNA: TGCGCCAGCAGCCAAGAATATAGGACAGGGGGCGGCGGCACTGAAGCTTTCTTT.

This clonotype was observed a handful of times. The chain couples TRBV2 to TRBJ1-1, with D possibly TRBD1 on 6 matching bases. Trimming took off 3 bases at V and 4 bases at J, with 9 bases between the two ends. The CDR3 contains 13 residues. CDR1 and CDR2 (germline): SNHLY, FYNNEI. CDR3 loop: CASSDTGSTEAFF. In DNA form, the CDR3 reads TGTGCCAGCAGTGACACAGGGTCCACTGAAGCTTTCTTT.

There are many counts of this clonotype. This chain connects TRBV4-2 to TRBJ2-7; TRBD2 matches 8 bases. Per germline, CDR1 LGHNA and CDR2 YNFKEQ. V lost 0 bases, J lost 2 bases, and 9 bases stayed unmatched. The CDR3 covers 17 residues. CDR3 coding DNA: TGTGCCAGCAGCCAAGATCTAACGGCGGGACTAGCCTACGAGCAGTACTTC. It translates to CASSQDLTAGLAYEQYF.

This chain joins TRBV20-1 and TRBJ2-7, with 7 bases identical to TRBD2. With V trimmed by 3 bases and J by 4 bases, 9 bases remained unmatched. Germline-derived CDR1 and CDR2 are DFQATT and SNEGSKA (reference sequence). CDR3 length equals 14 residues. The CDR3: CSASSPSGPYEQYF. CDR3 coding DNA: TGCAGTGCTAGTAGCCCTAGCGGTCCATACGAGCAGTACTTC.

The V gene is TRBV30, the J gene TRBJ2-1; 16 bases match TRBD2. In germline, CDR1 is GTSNPN, CDR2 SVGIG (reference sequence). The CDR3 consists of 16 residues. Trimming removed 1 base from V and 15 bases from J; junction bases left unmatched: 12. CDR3 DNA sequence: TGTGCCTGGAGTGCCCAGTCCGGGACTAGCGGGAGGGGGTTGTTCTTC. Its protein product is CAWSAQSGTSGRGLFF.